The clone carrying this TCR beta chain came up once. The data belong to a study of blood T cell repertoires in COVID-19. Turning to the study itself: PBMCs, B-cell-depleted T cells, or T cells provided the cDNA or gDNA that made up the material.

Trimming cost V 1 base and J 2 bases, with 13 bases left between them. The CDR3 is made up of 16 amino acids. CDR1 is SGHKS, CDR2 YYEKEE, per germline (reference sequence). Produced via immunoSEQ multiplex PCR; TCRdb's table is partial and in-frame only. The data show under 450,000 clones, about 87% seen once. The sequenced sample was PBMCs or T cells enriched from blood (not recorded which). The V call is TRBV5-5, the J call TRBJ2-1; maybe TRBD1 (5 bases). This clonotype was obtained from a man in his thirties or forties who had recovered from COVID-19. In DNA, the CDR3 is TGTGCCAGCAGCTTGAGGACCCTACAGGCCTACAATGAGCAGTTCTTC. It translates to CASSLRTLQAYNEQFF.